This entry is about one TCR beta chain. The entry originates in a study of blood T cell repertoires in COVID-19. For the study at large: Italy, Spain and the United States were the sources of the convalescent and acute COVID-19 samples. T cells, B-cell-depleted T cells, or PBMCs supplied cDNA or gDNA.

As originally analysed: Amplification of reference gene primers was used by the study to estimate nucleated cell counts. Assay used: immunoSEQ multiplex PCR; TCRdb lists only in-frame clones, some missing. For V, J and clone size, that table is used; D and trimming come from the DNA. The repertoire includes 200,000 to 250,000 clones, 86% of them detected once, and about 2% sits in the top ten. The CDR3 has 14 amino acids. Germline values: CDR1 SGDLS, CDR2 YYNGEE. V dropped 3 bases and J dropped 4 bases, with 13 bases sitting between them. The chain joins TRBV9 to TRBJ1-2, with D possibly matching TRBD1 (6 bases). The sequence was collected from a man younger than 45 who had recovered from COVID-19. Sample: peripheral blood. CDR3: CASSAPRDTYGYTF. Written as DNA, the CDR3 is TGTGCCAGCAGCGCCCCCAGGGACACCTATGGCTACACCTTC.